This entry is about one T cell receptor (beta chain). The antigen is undetermined. Production of TCR cDNA was by 5'RACE template switching, which also added a universal primer site and UMIs. TCRdb re-called the 5' RACE reads with MiXCR, one entry per CDR3 protein. This sample has approximately 510,000 distinct CDR3 sequences, with about a fifth found just once. The sample belongs to a study of T cells after yellow fever vaccination. General observations from the study: A faster peak, day 5 versus 15, was reached by the weaker secondary response. Only a small proportion of the clonotypes turned up in both the CD4 and the CD8 compartments, likely arising from convergent recombination.

The CDR3 has 13 amino acids. Germline V gene data show CDR1 as SGHRS and CDR2 as YFSETQ. V was shortened by 0 bases and J by 9 bases, with 10 bases between the two germline ends. The sample here was PBMCs, taken more than 20 days after the first yellow fever vaccination. The chain recombines TRBV5-1 with TRBJ2-1, with D perhaps matching TRBD2 (5 bases). This TCR was recovered from a man aged 18 to 30 who received the YFV17D yellow fever vaccine. CDR3: CASSLAGFGEQFF. The CDR3 DNA reads TGCGCCAGCAGCTTGGCGGGGTTCGGTGAGCAGTTCTTC.